This T cell receptor (beta chain) derives from a study of T cells in Graves' hyperthyroidism and ophthalmopathy. Study-level results: Researchers report that a 13 V-J model separated ophthalmopathy from stable hyperthyroidism.

The germline gives CDR1 MNHEY, CDR2 SMNVEV (reference sequence). This CDR3 contains 16 residues. Trimming cost V 4 bases and J 2 bases, with 15 bases left between them. This clonotype was seen at least ten times. No antigen is known for it. Researchers amplified the TCR beta CDR3 regions from RNA transcripts. The TCR CDR3 first-round RT-PCR relied on the HTBI primer set. Each CDR3 protein gets one entry after TCRdb re-called the multiplex PCR reads with MiXCR. The sample lists some 98,000 distinct CDR3 sequences; approximately 39% were seen once. The study enrolled patients aged 18 to 65 with newly diagnosed hyperthyroidism of under 2 months' duration. Patients were excluded for uncontrolled infection, other autoimmune disease, pregnancy or lactation.

The source is a woman in her 30s with Graves' hyperthyroidism. The sample was peripheral blood or thyroid tissue (not recorded which). The rearrangement links TRBV27 to TRBJ1-5; TRBD1 might be the D (6 bases). The CDR3 reads CASSSGGGIGNQPQHF. CDR3 nucleotides: TGTGCCAGCAGTTCTGGGGGGGGCATAGGCAATCAGCCCCAGCATTTT.